This TCR beta chain was found in a study of brain T cells in children with intractable seizures (dated by TCRdb to about 2021). Background for the entire study: As a first screen for immune gene transcripts, resected brain tissue from about 58 pediatric epilepsy surgery cases was run on a NanoString immunology panel. Among the roughly 12 selected surgery cases, pre-surgery blood was additionally sequenced for eight, leaving four cases with brain tissue only.

The sample's time point label is to be understood as: blood from clinic visit 5 months post-surgery; TSC patient then seizure free. Surgery cases with the highest brain T cell transcript signatures were selected for TCR beta chain sequencing of brain tissue and, where available, blood. Prior to surgery, the patients had been treated with at least one anti-epileptic drug. The TCR-sequenced patients were children whose drug-resistant epilepsy was caused by tuberous sclerosis complex, focal cortical dysplasia, Rasmussen encephalitis or hemimegalencephaly. Bulk genomic DNA was extracted from unsorted brain tissue and whole blood with the Monarch genomic DNA purification kit. Spanning cysteine to phenylalanine, the CDR3 consists of 14 amino acids. Here the CDR3 DNA is all that survives: 42 bases in frame from base 1. CDR1 is given as WNHNN and CDR2 as SYGVQD, both from the germline V gene (reference sequence). Trimming costs V 5 bases and J 3 bases, and their ends lie 11 bases apart.

The study at large found these results: Because pre- and post-surgery blood were sequenced to different depths, clones absent from the pre-surgery sample may reflect undersampling. The patients' HCMV serostatus was not known, and viral specificity was inferred solely from CDR3 sequence similarity.

This clone has only a few counts. Its specific antigen is unknown. No base-level quality is on record; no much larger clone is a single base apart. The immunoSEQ assay was used to generate TCR beta chain sequences from genomic DNA. The authors' analysis ran thus. CDR3 sequences that did not begin with the conserved framework cysteine at position 104 were removed manually. Clonality was calculated as one minus the normalized Shannon's Diversity Index, with values ranging from 0 (maximal diversity) to 1 (oligoclonal). Chi-squared comparison-of-proportions tests assessed whether the same CDR3 differed in frequency between samples, such as brain versus blood. Public clonotypes were identified through searches of immuneACCESS, and similarity to known antiviral clonotypes was evaluated with the VDJdb browser. Held by TCRdb, this immuneACCESS table contains in-frame sequences only and omits some clones. Under half of the omission traces to an unresolved V gene where checked; the cause of the rest is unknown. V, J and clone size derive from that table, while D and trimming were established from the DNA sequence. Counted in this sample were a few hundred thousand clones; nearly 95% of them appeared once. The leading ten clones occupy 5.5% to 6% of the sample.

The chain is made from TRBV10-1 and TRBJ1-5; no confident D gene assignment can be made. Material: peripheral blood, obtained more than 4 months after surgery. The sequence was collected from a boy less than two years old with tuberous sclerosis and intractable seizures. In nucleotides, the sequence is TGCGCCAGCAGTCGAGAGGGCTTCAATCAGCCCCAGCATTTT. This codes for CASSREGFNQPQHF.